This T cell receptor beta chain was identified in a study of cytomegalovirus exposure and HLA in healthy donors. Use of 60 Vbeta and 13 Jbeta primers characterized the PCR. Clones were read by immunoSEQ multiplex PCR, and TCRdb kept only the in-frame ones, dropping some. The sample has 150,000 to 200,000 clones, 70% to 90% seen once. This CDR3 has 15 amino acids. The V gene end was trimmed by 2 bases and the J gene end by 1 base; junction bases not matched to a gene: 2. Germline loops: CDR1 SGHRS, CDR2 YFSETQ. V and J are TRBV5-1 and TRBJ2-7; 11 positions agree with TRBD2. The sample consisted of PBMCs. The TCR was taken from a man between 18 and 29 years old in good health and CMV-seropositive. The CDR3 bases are TGCGCCAGCAGCTTTCGACTAGCGGGATCCTACGAGCAGTACTTC. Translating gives CASSFRLAGSYEQYF.